A single sample gave rise to the 9 T cell receptor beta chains below, sequenced in a study of blood T cell repertoires in COVID-19. Data came from immunoSEQ multiplex PCR; TCRdb stores just in-frame clones and leaves some out. The sample lists more than 55,000 clones, about 78% occurring once. Sequenced: peripheral blood. The origin of the receptors is a man at least 80 years old with active or convalescent COVID-19.

V gene TRBV5-1 combines with J gene TRBJ1-3; 8 bases line up with TRBD1. Germline trimming cut 6 bases from V and 9 bases from J; bases unmatched to any gene: 8. The CDR3 sequence is 13 residues long. CDR1 and CDR2 from the germline V gene are SGHRS and YFSETQ. The CDR3 is CASNAQGAGTIYF. In DNA, the CDR3 is TGCGCCAGCAATGCGCAGGGGGCCGGCACCATATATTTT.

The chain recombines TRBV5-1 with TRBJ2-5; 8 positions agree with TRBD1. Germline CDR1 is SGHRS and CDR2 is YFSETQ. The CDR3 loop spans 15 amino acids. J gave up 6 bases and V 5 bases, and 12 bases lay outside the gene matches. CDR3 nucleotides: TGCGCCAGCAGGGACGAGGTCAGGGGGCGTAAGACCCAGTACTTC. It codes for CASRDEVRGRKTQYF.

The chain joins TRBV10-3 to TRBJ2-7, with a tentative D call TRBD2 (5 bases). CDR1 and CDR2 from the germline V gene are ENHRY and SYGVKD. Trimming stripped 7 bases from V and 0 bases from J, with 16 bases between. This CDR3 is 15 amino acids long. The CDR3 sequence: CAITSRTGSSYEQYF. The CDR3 bases are TGTGCCATCACCTCGCGGACTGGGAGCTCCTACGAGCAGTACTTC.

This chain links TRBV4-2 with TRBJ1-2; 9 nucleotides align to TRBD1. Unmatched junction bases numbered 3, after V lost 3 bases and J lost 4 bases. This CDR3 is 14 amino acids long. CDR1 LGHNA and CDR2 YNFKEQ come from the germline V gene. This chain's CDR3 is CASSQGTGSYGYTF. The CDR3 region has the DNA TGTGCCAGCAGCCAGGGGACAGGGAGCTATGGCTACACCTTC.

V is TRBV24-1 and J is TRBJ2-5; 8 nucleotides agree with TRBD1. The V segment lost 3 bases and the J segment 2 bases; nucleotides outside the gene matches: 4. The germline CDR1 and CDR2 sequences are KGHDR and SFDVKD. The CDR3 consists of 15 residues. CDR3 DNA: TGTGCCACCAGTGATGCCAGGGGGCTGCAAGAGACCCAGTACTTC. It codes for CATSDARGLQETQYF.

In its sample, this clone was seen many times. V usage is TRBV6-2 or TRBV6-3 and J usage is TRBJ2-2, with 7 bases identical to TRBD1. This CDR3 is built from 18 residues. Looked up from germline, CDR1 is MNHEY and CDR2 is SVGEGT. V lost 0 bases to trimming and J lost 1 base; unmatched junction nucleotides: 8. The CDR3: CASSYSDRDILNTGELFF. CDR3 nucleotides: TGTGCCAGCAGTTACTCAGACAGGGACATATTGAACACCGGGGAGCTGTTTTTT.

V and J are TRBV5-4 and TRBJ2-5; TRBD2 matches at 13 bases. The CDR3 has 16 amino acids. V trimming: 4 bases; J trimming: 4 bases; junction bases outside the gene matches: 7. Germline CDR1 is SGHNT and CDR2 is YYREEE (reference sequence). The CDR3, as DNA: TGTGCCAGCAGCCAAGGACTAGCGGGAGTGAGAGAGACCCAGTACTTC. Amino acids: CASSQGLAGVRETQYF.

The chain combines TRBV19 with TRBJ2-1; 7 positions match TRBD2. Germline V gene sequence: CDR1 LNHDA, CDR2 SQIVND (reference sequence). This CDR3 has 13 residues. J gave up 6 bases and V 5 bases, and 4 bases lay outside the gene matches. The CDR3 coding sequence is TGTGCCAGTAGTCATGGCGGGGGCAATGAGCAGTTCTTC. This sequence encodes CASSHGGGNEQFF.

The V and J genes are TRBV28 and TRBJ1-4, with TRBD1 identical over 9 bases. The CDR3 has 16 residues. Germline trimming cut 7 bases from V and 8 bases from J; bases unmatched to any gene: 14. CDR1 and CDR2 from the germline V gene are MDHEN and SYDVKM. The CDR3 reads CASTAVGGTGYEKLFF. The CDR3 nucleotides read TGTGCCAGCACGGCCGTTGGTGGGACAGGGTACGAAAAACTGTTTTTT.